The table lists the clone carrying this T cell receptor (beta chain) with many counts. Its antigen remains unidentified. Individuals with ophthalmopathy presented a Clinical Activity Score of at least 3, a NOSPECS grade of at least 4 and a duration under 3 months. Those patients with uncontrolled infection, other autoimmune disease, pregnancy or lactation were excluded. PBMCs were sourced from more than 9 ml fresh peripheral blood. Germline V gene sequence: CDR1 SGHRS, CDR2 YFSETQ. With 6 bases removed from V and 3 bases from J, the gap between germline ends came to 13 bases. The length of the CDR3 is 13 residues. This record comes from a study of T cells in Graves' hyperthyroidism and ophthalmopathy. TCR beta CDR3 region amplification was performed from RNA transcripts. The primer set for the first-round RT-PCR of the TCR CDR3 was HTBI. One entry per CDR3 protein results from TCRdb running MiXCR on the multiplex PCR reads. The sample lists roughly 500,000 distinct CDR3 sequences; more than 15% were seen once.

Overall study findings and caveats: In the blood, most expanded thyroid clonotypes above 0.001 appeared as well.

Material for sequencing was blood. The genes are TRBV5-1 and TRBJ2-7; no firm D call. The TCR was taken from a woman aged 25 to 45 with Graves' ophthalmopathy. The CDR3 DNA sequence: TGCGCCAGCACAGCATTCCCGGGCTACGAGCAGTACTTC. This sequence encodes CASTAFPGYEQYF.